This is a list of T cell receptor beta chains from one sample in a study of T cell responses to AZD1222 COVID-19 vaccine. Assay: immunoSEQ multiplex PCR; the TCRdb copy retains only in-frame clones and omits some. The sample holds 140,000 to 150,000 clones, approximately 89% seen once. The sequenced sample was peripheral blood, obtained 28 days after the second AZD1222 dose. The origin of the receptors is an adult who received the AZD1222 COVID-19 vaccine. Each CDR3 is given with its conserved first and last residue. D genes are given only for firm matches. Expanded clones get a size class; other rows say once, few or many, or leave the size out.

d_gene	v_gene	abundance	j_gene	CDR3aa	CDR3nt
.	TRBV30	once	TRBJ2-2	CAWILWNTGELFF	TGTGCCTGGATTCTGTGGAACACCGGGGAGCTGTTTTTT
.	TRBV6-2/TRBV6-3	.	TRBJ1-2	CASSYQDLYGYTF	TGTGCCAGCAGTTACCAGGATTTATATGGCTACACCTTC
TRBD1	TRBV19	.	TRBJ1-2	CASRLTGTGMWKNYGYTF	TGTGCCAGCCGGCTTACCGGGACAGGGATGTGGAAGAACTATGGCTACACCTTC
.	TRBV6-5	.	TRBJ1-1	CASSYSERLNTEAFF	TGTGCCAGCAGTTACTCTGAGCGATTGAACACTGAAGCTTTCTTT
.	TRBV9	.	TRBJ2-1	CASSAVISGKSYNEQFF	TGTGCCAGCAGCGCCGTCATTAGCGGAAAATCCTACAATGAGCAGTTCTTC
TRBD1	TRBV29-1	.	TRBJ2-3	CSVPVTGKDTQYF	TGCAGCGTACCCGTGACAGGGAAAGATACGCAGTATTTT
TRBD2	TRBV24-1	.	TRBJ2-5	CATSDSPLAAGAQYF	TGTGCCACCAGTGATTCTCCACTAGCGGCAGGGGCCCAGTACTTC
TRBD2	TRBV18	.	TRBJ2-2	CASSPTSASNTGELFF	TGTGCCAGCTCACCGACTAGCGCGTCGAACACCGGGGAGCTGTTTTTT
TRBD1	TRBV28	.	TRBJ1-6	CASGQQYSPLHF	TGTGCCTCGGGACAGCAATATTCACCCCTCCACTTT
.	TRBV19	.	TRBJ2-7	CASSIITANGDSGEQYF	TGTGCCAGTAGTATCATAACGGCAAATGGGGACTCTGGGGAGCAGTACTTC
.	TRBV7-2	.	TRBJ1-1	CASSLEARGNTEAFF	TGTGCCAGCAGCTTAGAGGCCAGGGGGAACACTGAAGCTTTCTTT
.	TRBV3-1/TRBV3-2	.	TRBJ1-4	CASSQVGYNEKLFF	TGTGCCAGCAGCCAAGTAGGGTATAATGAAAAACTGTTTTTT
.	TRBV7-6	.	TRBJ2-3	CASSRGVGSSQYF	TGTGCCAGCAGCCGCGGGGTCGGCTCCTCGCAGTATTTT
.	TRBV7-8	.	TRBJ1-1	CASSTGDIAEAFF	TGTGCCAGCAGCACCGGGGATATCGCTGAAGCTTTCTTT
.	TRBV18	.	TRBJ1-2	CASSPQGSYNYGYTF	TGTGCCAGCTCACCACAGGGGTCATATAACTATGGCTACACCTTC
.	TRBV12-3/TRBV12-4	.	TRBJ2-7	CASSLDSDYEQYF	TGTGCCAGCAGTTTGGACAGTGACTACGAGCAGTACTTC
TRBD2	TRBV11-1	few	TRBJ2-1	CASSQIAGLNNEQFF	TGTGCCAGCAGCCAAATAGCGGGACTTAACAATGAGCAGTTCTTC
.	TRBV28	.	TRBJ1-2	CASSFGANGYTF	TGTGCCAGCAGTTTCGGTGCTAATGGCTACACCTTC
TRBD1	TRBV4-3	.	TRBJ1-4	CASSRGRRGQEKLFF	TGCGCCAGCAGCCGGGGTCGGAGGGGGCAAGAAAAACTGTTTTTT
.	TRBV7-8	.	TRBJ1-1	CASSLRQGRTEAFF	TGTGCCAGCAGCTTGAGGCAGGGACGTACTGAAGCTTTCTTT
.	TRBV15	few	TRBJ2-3	CATSKEVGGGEDTQYF	TGTGCCACCAGCAAAGAAGTGGGGGGCGGAGAAGATACGCAGTATTTT
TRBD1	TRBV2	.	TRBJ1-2	CASGQGYGYTF	TGTGCCAGCGGACAGGGGTATGGCTACACCTTC
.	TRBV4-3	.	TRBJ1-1	CASSQTGIQGYNTEAFF	TGCGCCAGCAGCCAAACCGGAATTCAGGGGTATAACACTGAAGCTTTCTTT
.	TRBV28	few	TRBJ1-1	CASSLPAAGKNTEAFF	TGTGCCAGCAGTTTACCCGCGGCAGGGAAGAACACTGAAGCTTTCTTT
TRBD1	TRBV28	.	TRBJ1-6	CASSLEDRIRSPLHF	TGTGCCAGCAGTTTAGAGGACAGGATAAGATCACCCCTCCACTTT
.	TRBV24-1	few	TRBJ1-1	CATSEGNTEAFF	TGTGCCACCAGTGAAGGGAACACTGAAGCTTTCTTT
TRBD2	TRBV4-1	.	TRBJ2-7	CASSQVGGNYEQYF	TGCGCCAGCAGCCAAGTGGGAGGGAACTACGAGCAGTACTTC
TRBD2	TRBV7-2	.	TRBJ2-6	CASSRAGRGANVLTF	TGTGCCAGCAGCCGCGCCGGGAGGGGGGCCAACGTCCTGACTTTC
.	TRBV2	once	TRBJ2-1	CASSSEAFSYNEQFF	TGTGCCAGCAGTTCCGAGGCGTTCTCCTACAATGAGCAGTTCTTC
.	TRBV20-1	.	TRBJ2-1	CSASTLEGLNEQFF	TGCAGTGCTAGTACCCTCGAGGGTTTGAATGAGCAGTTCTTC
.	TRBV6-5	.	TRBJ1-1	CASSYSQDMNTEAFF	TGTGCCAGCAGTTACTCACAGGATATGAACACTGAAGCTTTCTTT
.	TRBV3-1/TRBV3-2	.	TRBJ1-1	CASSQEGVRGNTEAFF	TGTGCCAGCAGCCAAGAAGGGGTTAGGGGGAACACTGAAGCTTTCTTT
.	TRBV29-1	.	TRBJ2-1	CSVGYNEQFF	TGCAGCGTTGGATACAATGAGCAGTTCTTC
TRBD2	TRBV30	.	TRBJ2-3	CAWSPPGLAGGSTQYF	TGTGCCTGGAGTCCTCCGGGACTAGCGGGAGGTAGTACGCAGTATTTT
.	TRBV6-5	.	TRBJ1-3	CASKRSSGNTIYF	TGTGCCAGCAAACGGAGTTCTGGAAACACCATATATTTT
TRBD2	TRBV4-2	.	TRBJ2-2	CASSLAGANTGELFF	TGTGCCAGCAGCCTAGCGGGGGCGAACACCGGGGAGCTGTTTTTT
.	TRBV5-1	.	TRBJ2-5	CASSLWGLGETQYF	TGCGCCAGCAGCTTGTGGGGATTAGGAGAGACCCAGTACTTC
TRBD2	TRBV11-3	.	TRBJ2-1	CASTFGRRTSGRNEQFF	TGTGCCAGCACGTTTGGGCGAAGGACTAGCGGGAGGAATGAGCAGTTCTTC
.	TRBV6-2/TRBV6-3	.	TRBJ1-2	CASSYSSDGYGYTF	TGTGCCAGCAGTTACTCATCGGACGGCTATGGCTACACCTTC
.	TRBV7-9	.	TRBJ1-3	CASSSREVSGNTIYF	TGTGCCAGCAGCTCCCGCGAGGTCTCTGGAAACACCATATATTTT
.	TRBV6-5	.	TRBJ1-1	CASRIGWQGSTEAFF	TGTGCCAGCAGGATAGGATGGCAGGGGAGCACTGAAGCTTTCTTT
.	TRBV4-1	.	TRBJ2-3	CASRPAGTASTDTQYF	TGCGCCAGCAGACCAGCAGGTACAGCTAGCACAGATACGCAGTATTTT
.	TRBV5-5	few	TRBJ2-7	CASSFGYSYEQYF	TGTGCCAGCAGCTTCGGTTACAGCTACGAGCAGTACTTC
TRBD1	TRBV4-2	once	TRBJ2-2	CASSQGQGRVVTGELFF	TGTGCCAGCAGCCAGGGACAGGGGAGAGTAGTGACCGGGGAGCTGTTTTTT
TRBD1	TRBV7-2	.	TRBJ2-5	CASSFGTGQETQYF	TGTGCCAGCAGCTTTGGGACAGGGCAAGAGACCCAGTACTTC
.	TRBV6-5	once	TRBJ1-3	CASSYSQGGNTIYF	TGTGCCAGCAGTTACTCGCAGGGGGGAAACACCATATATTTT
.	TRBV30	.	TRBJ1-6	CAWREQWGPYNSPLHF	TGTGCCTGGAGGGAACAGTGGGGGCCCTATAATTCACCCCTCCACTTT
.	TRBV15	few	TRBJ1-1	CATSRMMGQSTEAFF	TGTGCCACCAGCAGGATGATGGGTCAAAGCACTGAAGCTTTCTTT
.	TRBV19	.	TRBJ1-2	CASSMSTGGHYGYTF	TGTGCCAGTAGTATGAGCACGGGGGGACACTATGGCTACACCTTC
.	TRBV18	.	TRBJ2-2	CASSEQQDGELFF	TGTGCCAGCTCGGAACAACAGGACGGGGAGCTGTTTTTT
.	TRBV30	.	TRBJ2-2	CALHRGLANTGELFF	TGTGCTCTCCATCGGGGGTTAGCGAACACCGGGGAGCTGTTTTTT
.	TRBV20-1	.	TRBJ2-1	CSASGWTNNEQFF	TGCAGTGCTAGTGGTTGGACAAACAATGAGCAGTTCTTC
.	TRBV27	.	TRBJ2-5	CASSPTPNQETQYF	TGTGCCAGCAGCCCCACCCCTAACCAAGAGACCCAGTACTTC
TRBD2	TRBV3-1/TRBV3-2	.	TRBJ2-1	CASSEAGLAGGEQFF	TGTGCCAGCAGCGAAGCGGGGCTAGCGGGCGGGGAGCAGTTCTTC
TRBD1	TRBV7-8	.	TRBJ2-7	CASSSGQVYEQYF	TGTGCCAGCAGCTCCGGACAGGTCTACGAGCAGTACTTC